This T cell receptor beta chain was found in a study of cytomegalovirus exposure and HLA in healthy donors. Overall study findings and caveats: Most TCR sequences proved rare, with some public TCRs found in many donors. With further analysis later on, most CMV-associated TCR beta chains appeared HLA-restricted. According to an earlier analysis, most TCR beta V segments yielded productive rearrangements about 90% or about 30% of the time.

This clone occurred a few times. The antigen is unknown. Primers: 60 Vbeta forward and 13 Jbeta reverse. Authors' data handling: Per a later analysis, the number of unique TCR beta chains was some 82 million, of which around 9.9 million were shared. The assay was immunoSEQ multiplex PCR, and TCRdb's table has in-frame clones only and misses some. V, J and clone size were drawn from that table, and D and trimming were deduced from the DNA. The sample includes some 150,000 clones, roughly 79% of them seen just once. CDR3 length equals 14 residues. Germline V gene lookup returns CDR1 SGHRS and CDR2 YFSETQ. Trimming took 0 bases from V and 3 from J, leaving 9 bases between them.

This receptor was identified in a woman in her forties or fifties in good health and CMV-seronegative. The sequencing input was PBMCs. The V gene is TRBV5-1, the J gene TRBJ1-1; D is ambiguous. The CDR3 region is CASSLDGRDTEAFF. Here the CDR3 DNA reads TGCGCCAGCAGCTTGGACGGCCGGGACACTGAAGCTTTCTTT.